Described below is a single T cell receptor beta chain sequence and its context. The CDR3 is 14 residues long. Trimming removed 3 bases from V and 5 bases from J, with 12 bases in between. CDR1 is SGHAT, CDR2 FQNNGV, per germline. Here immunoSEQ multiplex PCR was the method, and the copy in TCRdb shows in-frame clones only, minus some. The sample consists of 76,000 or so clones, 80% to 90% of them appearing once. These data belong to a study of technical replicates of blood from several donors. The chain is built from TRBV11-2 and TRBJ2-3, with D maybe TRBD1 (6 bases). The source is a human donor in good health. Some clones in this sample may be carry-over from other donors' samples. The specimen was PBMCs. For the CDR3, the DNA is TGTGCCAGCAGCTTGAACAGGGTGAGAGATACGCAGTATTTT. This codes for CASSLNRVRDTQYF.